This T cell receptor (beta chain) was captured in a study of beta chain features in type 1 diabetes. Notes on the study in general: cDNA-based sequencing might over-represent cells highly expressing TCR.

CDR1 and CDR2 (germline): KGHSH, LQKENI. V lost 6 bases and J lost 4, with 24 bases in between. The CDR3 totals 18 residues. The study reverse transcribed the entire isolated RNA, so it sequenced expressed TCRB transcripts. Naive, central memory and regulatory T cell samples averaged about 3.4 million reads. Only in-frame clones appear in the TCRdb table, and some are missing; sequencing was by immunoSEQ multiplex PCR. Of fewer than 500,000 clones in the sample, approximately 13% were seen once. This clone occurred a few times. What it recognizes is unknown. Per donor, one heparinised blood draw averaged about 110 mL. Using CD45RO/CCR7/CD25/CD127/CD95/CD27, CD4+ naive, central memory, regulatory and stem cell-like memory cells were sorted.

The rearrangement joins TRBV18 to TRBJ2-2, with TRBD1 as a possible D gene (6 bases). Source material: naive CD4+ T cells from blood. The origin of this receptor is a man aged 30 to 45 in good health. As DNA, the CDR3 is TGTGCCAGCTCTCCTAACCCGACAGGCGGCGATGGCACCGGGGAGCTGTTTTTT. This translates into CASSPNPTGGDGTGELFF.